The TCR beta chain under discussion was sequenced for a study of T cells in Graves' hyperthyroidism and ophthalmopathy. Whole-study findings and limits: With a median lead of approximately six months before onset, the model predicted ophthalmopathy. Researchers found most expanded thyroid clonotypes above 0.001 in blood as well.

The authors took PBMCs from 7.5 to 10 ml fresh peripheral blood. Concerning this clonotype itself: The antigen is unknown.

Template material for amplifying TCR beta CDR3 regions consisted of RNA transcripts. In the first-round RT-PCR of the TCR CDR3, the HTBI primer set was used. From the multiplex PCR reads, TCRdb called clonotypes with MiXCR, one entry per CDR3 protein. Among over 400,000 distinct CDR3 sequences listed, about 20% were seen once. Looked up from germline, CDR1 is MGHRA and CDR2 is YSYEKL. V lost 0 bases, J lost 8 bases, and 1 base stayed unmatched. The length of the CDR3 is 13 residues. Sequences were obtained from blood. The sequence came from a woman in her sixties or seventies with Graves' ophthalmopathy. The chain joins TRBV4-1 to TRBJ2-1; 7 bases are shared with TRBD1. The CDR3 loop is CASSQDQGDEQFF. As DNA, the CDR3 is TGCGCCAGCAGCCAAGATCAGGGGGATGAGCAGTTCTTC.